This T cell receptor (beta chain) was sequenced in a study of cytomegalovirus exposure and HLA in healthy donors. PCR was performed using 60 Vbeta and 13 Jbeta primers. Clones were sequenced by immunoSEQ multiplex PCR, and TCRdb holds only the in-frame ones, with some missing. This sample has 100,000 to 150,000 clones, with roughly 78% found just once. On this clone itself: Its specificity is unknown.

Regarding the study as a whole: TCR sequences were mostly rare, though some public TCRs occurred in many donors. Judged likely to be a sequencing artifact was a cluster of highly shared sequence variants. It was reportedly the case that the classifier diagnosed cytomegalovirus status with high specificity and sensitivity. What a later analysis showed was that several of the most significant clusters appeared linked to common viral pathogens.

The sequence came from a man aged 35 to 55 in good health and CMV-seronegative. The material sequenced was PBMCs.

CDR3 residues: CASSLASGSIDEQFF. The CDR3 nucleotides read TGCGCCAGCAGCTTGGCTAGCGGGAGTATCGATGAGCAGTTCTTC. The V gene is TRBV5-1, the J gene TRBJ2-1; 10 bases are shared with TRBD2. Losses at the gene ends were 0 bases for V and 8 bases for J; bases not matched to a gene: 5. Germline V gene lookup returns CDR1 SGHRS and CDR2 YFSETQ. The CDR3 extends over 15 amino acids. Based on the CDR3 plus reference TRBV5-1 and TRBJ2-1, the full variable domain is KAGVTQTPRYLIKTRGQQVTLSCSPISGHRSVSWYQQTPGQGLQFLFEYFSETQRNKGNFPGRFSGRQFSNSRSEMNVSTLELGDSALYLCASSLASGSIDEQFFGPGTRLTVL.